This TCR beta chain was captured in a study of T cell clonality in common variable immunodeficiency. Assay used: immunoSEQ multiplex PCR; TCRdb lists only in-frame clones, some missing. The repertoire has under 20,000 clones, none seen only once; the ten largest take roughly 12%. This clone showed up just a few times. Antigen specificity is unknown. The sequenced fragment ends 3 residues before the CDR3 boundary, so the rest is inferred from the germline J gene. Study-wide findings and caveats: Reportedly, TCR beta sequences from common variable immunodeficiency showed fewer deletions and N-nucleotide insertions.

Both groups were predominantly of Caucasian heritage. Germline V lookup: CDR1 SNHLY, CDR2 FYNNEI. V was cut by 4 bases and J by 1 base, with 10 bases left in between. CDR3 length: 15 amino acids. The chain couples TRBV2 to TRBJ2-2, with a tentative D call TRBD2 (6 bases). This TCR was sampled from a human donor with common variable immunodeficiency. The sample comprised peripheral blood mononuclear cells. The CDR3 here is CASSANGGNTGELFF. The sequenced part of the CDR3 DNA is TGTGCCAGCAGTGCTAACGGGGGGAACACCGGGGAG.